The sequence of this TCR beta chain was determined in a study of T-cell reconstitution after alpha-beta-depleted transplantation in children. Findings of the study overall: At around two months after transplant, the alpha-beta T cells were reportedly derived from several hundred expanded clones that came from non-depleted graft cells. Among T cells one year after transplant, newly produced cells accounted for most counts and diversity.

This clonotype showed up many times. What it binds is unknown. For TCRbeta, the library was prepared with unique molecular identifiers. TCRdb fed the PCR reads into MiXCR, producing one record per CDR3 protein. The repertoire has about 420,000 distinct CDR3 sequences, 15% to 20% of them found once; the top ten carry roughly 27%. This CDR3 region has 15 residues. Germline CDR1 reads SEHNR; CDR2 reads FQNEAQ (reference sequence). Trimming stripped 0 bases from V and 8 bases from J, with 16 bases between. Sequenced here: PBMCs, mostly from graft donor cells, sampled 360 days after TCRalphabeta/CD19-depleted stem cell transplant. The TCR originated in a boy in the first two years of life who had a stem cell transplant for Wiskott-Aldrich syndrome, so the T cells may come from the graft donor. This chain connects TRBV7-9 to TRBJ1-2; no clear D gene. The CDR3 coding sequence is TGTGCCAGCAGCTTAGCTCATGTGTCCGCAGGAGGCTACACCTTC. This codes for CASSLAHVSAGGYTF.